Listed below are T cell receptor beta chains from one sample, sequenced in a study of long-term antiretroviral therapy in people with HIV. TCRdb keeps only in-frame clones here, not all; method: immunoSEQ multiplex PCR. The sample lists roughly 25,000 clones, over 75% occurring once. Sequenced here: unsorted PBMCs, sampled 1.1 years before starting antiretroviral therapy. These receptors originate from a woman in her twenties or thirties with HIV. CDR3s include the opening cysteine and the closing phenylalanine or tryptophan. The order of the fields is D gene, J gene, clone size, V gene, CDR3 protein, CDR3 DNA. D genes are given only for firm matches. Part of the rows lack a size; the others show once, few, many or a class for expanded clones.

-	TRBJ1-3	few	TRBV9	CGRESSGNTIYF	TGTGGGAGGGAAAGCTCTGGAAACACCATATATTTT
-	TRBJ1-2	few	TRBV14	CASSPSRSYGYTF	TGTGCCAGCAGTCCAAGTAGGTCCTATGGCTACACCTTC
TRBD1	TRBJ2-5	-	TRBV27	CASSTGTGGAETQYF	TGTGCCAGCAGTACCGGGACAGGGGGTGCAGAGACCCAGTACTTC
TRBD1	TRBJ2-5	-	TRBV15	CATSRVTGVETQYF	TGTGCCACCAGCAGAGTGACAGGGGTAGAGACCCAGTACTTC
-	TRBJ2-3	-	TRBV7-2	CASSLLVRGATDTQYF	TGTGCCAGCAGCTTACTTGTACGGGGGGCAACAGATACGCAGTATTTT
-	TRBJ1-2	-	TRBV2	CASKQQQGYTF	TGTGCCAGCAAGCAGCAGCAGGGCTACACCTTC
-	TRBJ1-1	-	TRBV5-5	CASSTRQQMNTEAFF	TGTGCCAGCAGCACCCGACAGCAAATGAACACTGAAGCTTTCTTT
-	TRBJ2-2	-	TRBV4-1	CASSQDRSDTGELFF	TGCGCCAGCAGCCAAGATCGTTCCGACACCGGGGAGCTGTTTTTT
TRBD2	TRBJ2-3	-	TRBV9	CASSILAGGFDTQYF	TGTGCCAGCAGCATACTAGCGGGGGGTTTCGATACGCAGTATTTT
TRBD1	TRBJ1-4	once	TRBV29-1	CSVADRNEKLFF	TGCAGCGTCGCGGACAGGAATGAAAAACTGTTTTTT
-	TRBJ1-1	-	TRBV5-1	CASSEGDLGPNTEAFF	TGCGCCAGCAGCGAAGGTGACTTGGGACCCAACACTGAAGCTTTCTTT
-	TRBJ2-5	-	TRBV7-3	CASRSPPQETQYF	TGTGCCAGCAGGTCGCCCCCTCAAGAGACCCAGTACTTC
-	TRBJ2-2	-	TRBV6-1	CAGMANTGELFF	TGTGCCGGAATGGCGAACACCGGGGAGCTGTTTTTT
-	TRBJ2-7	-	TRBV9	CASSVASGSYEQYF	TGTGCCAGCAGCGTAGCTTCGGGCTCCTACGAGCAGTACTTC
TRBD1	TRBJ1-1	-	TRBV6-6	CASSYSGGATAFF	TGTGCCAGCAGTTACTCAGGGGGCGCGACCGCTTTCTTT
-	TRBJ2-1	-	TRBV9	CASSPQYNEQFF	TGTGCCAGCAGCCCTCAGTACAATGAGCAGTTCTTC
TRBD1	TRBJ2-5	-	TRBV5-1	CASSSAGTGGAWDRETQYF	TGCGCCAGCAGCTCTGCCGGGACAGGGGGCGCTTGGGATCGAGAGACCCAGTACTTC
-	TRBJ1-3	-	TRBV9	CASSEDGSSGNTIYF	TGTGCCAGCAGCGAGGACGGCAGCTCTGGAAACACCATATATTTT
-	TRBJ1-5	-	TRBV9	CASSVDGNQPQHF	TGTGCCAGCAGCGTAGATGGCAATCAGCCCCAGCATTTT
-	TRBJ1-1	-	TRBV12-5	CASGSVILSTEAFF	TGTGCTAGTGGTTCGGTAATTTTGAGCACTGAAGCTTTCTTT
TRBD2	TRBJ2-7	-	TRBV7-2	CASSLGRAGGTSYEQYF	TGTGCCAGCAGCTTAGGCCGAGCGGGGGGGACGTCCTACGAGCAGTACTTC
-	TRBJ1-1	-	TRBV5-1	CASSLLGGNTEAFF	TGCGCCAGCAGCCTGCTCGGGGGCAACACTGAAGCTTTCTTT
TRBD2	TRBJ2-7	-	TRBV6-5	CASSIRGGYEQYF	TGTGCCAGCAGTATCCGCGGGGGGTACGAGCAGTACTTC
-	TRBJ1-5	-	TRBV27	CASNTGNQPQHF	TGTGCCAGCAACACAGGCAATCAGCCCCAGCATTTT
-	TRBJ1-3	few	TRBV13	CASSLSPGLSSGNTIYF	TGTGCCAGCAGCTTATCTCCAGGGCTGAGCTCTGGAAACACCATATATTTT
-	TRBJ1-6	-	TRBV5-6	CASSLGFGRNNSPLHF	TGTGCCAGCAGCTTGGGGTTCGGGCGGAACAATTCACCCCTCCACTTT
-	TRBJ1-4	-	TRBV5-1	CASSPWPRVEKLFF	TGCGCCAGCAGCCCCTGGCCCAGGGTTGAAAAACTGTTTTTT
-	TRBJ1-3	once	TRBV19	CASSIGGRGNTIYF	TGTGCCAGTAGTATAGGGGGCAGGGGAAACACCATATATTTT
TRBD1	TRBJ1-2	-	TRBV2	CASSGGGGYTF	TGTGCCAGCAGTGGAGGGGGCGGCTACACCTTC
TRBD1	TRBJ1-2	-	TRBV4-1	CASSRTGQGDGYTF	TGCGCCAGCAGCCGCACGGGACAGGGTGATGGCTACACCTTC
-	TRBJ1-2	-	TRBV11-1	CASSLQAGTRNYGYTF	TGTGCCAGCAGCTTACAAGCCGGGACACGCAACTATGGCTACACCTTC
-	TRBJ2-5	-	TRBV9	CASSVAGTPSQETQYF	TGTGCCAGCAGCGTAGCCGGTACGCCTAGCCAAGAGACCCAGTACTTC
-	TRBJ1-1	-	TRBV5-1	CASRQDSNTEAFF	TGCGCCAGCAGACAGGACTCGAACACTGAAGCTTTCTTT
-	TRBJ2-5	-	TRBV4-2	CASSQDLVREETQYF	TGTGCCAGCAGCCAAGATTTAGTCAGGGAAGAGACCCAGTACTTC
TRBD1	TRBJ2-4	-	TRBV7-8	CASSRQGQGALEAKNIQYF	TGTGCCAGCAGCCGCCAGGGACAGGGGGCGCTTGAAGCCAAAAACATTCAGTACTTC
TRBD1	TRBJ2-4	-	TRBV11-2	CASSLAPGQGRNIQYF	TGTGCCAGCAGCTTAGCCCCGGGACAGGGAAGGAACATTCAGTACTTC
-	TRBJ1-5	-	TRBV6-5	CASSQQGTQPQHF	TGTGCCAGCAGCCAACAGGGCACTCAGCCCCAGCATTTT
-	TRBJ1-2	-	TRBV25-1	CASSELGQGGHGYTF	TGTGCCAGCAGTGAATTAGGGCAGGGTGGCCATGGCTACACCTTC
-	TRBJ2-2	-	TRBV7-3	CASSPGQNTGELFF	TGTGCCAGCAGCCCGGGACAAAACACCGGGGAGCTGTTTTTT
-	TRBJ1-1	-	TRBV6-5	CASSTTTMNTEAFF	TGTGCCAGCAGTACGACAACAATGAACACTGAAGCTTTCTTT
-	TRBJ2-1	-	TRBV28	CASSGGYEQFF	TGTGCCAGCAGTGGGGGCTATGAGCAGTTCTTC
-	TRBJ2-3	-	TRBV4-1	CASSQAAGRGPDTQYF	TGCGCCAGCAGCCAAGCCGCCGGCAGGGGTCCAGATACGCAGTATTTT
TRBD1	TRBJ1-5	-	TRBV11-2	CASSLVSGGINQPQHF	TGTGCCAGCAGCTTAGTGTCAGGGGGCATAAATCAGCCCCAGCATTTT
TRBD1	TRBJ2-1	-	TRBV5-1	CASSQGQGYEQFF	TGCGCCAGCAGCCAAGGACAGGGTTATGAGCAGTTCTTC
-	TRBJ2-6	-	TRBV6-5	CASRRGGGGANVLTF	TGTGCCAGCAGACGAGGTGGAGGTGGGGCCAACGTCCTGACTTTC
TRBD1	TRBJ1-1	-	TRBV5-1	CASSDRDRVLAEAFF	TGCGCCAGCAGCGACCGGGACAGGGTTTTGGCTGAAGCTTTCTTT
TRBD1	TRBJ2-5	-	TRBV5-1	CASSLMGTGQETQYF	TGCGCCAGCAGCTTGATGGGGACAGGCCAAGAGACCCAGTACTTC
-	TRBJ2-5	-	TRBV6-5	CAAGEDSRETQYF	TGCGCCGCAGGGGAGGATAGTAGAGAGACCCAGTACTTC
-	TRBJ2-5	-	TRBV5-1	CASSPQEGGRETQYF	TGCGCCAGCAGCCCCCAGGAGGGGGGAAGGGAGACCCAGTACTTC
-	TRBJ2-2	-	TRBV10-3	CAISDFGELFF	TGTGCCATCAGTGACTTCGGGGAGCTGTTTTTT
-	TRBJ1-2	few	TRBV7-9	CASSLEGGGSYGYTF	TGTGCCAGCAGCTTAGAAGGGGGAGGTAGCTATGGCTACACCTTC
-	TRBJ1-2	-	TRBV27	CASSPGGEVYGYTF	TGTGCCAGCAGCCCGGGGGGGGAGGTCTATGGCTACACCTTC
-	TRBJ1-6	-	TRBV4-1	CASSQEIAANSPLHF	TGCGCCAGCAGCCAAGAAATAGCGGCAAATTCACCCCTCCACTTT
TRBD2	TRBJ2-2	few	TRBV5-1	CASSGPTSGVRNTGELFF	TGCGCCAGCAGCGGGCCAACTAGCGGGGTCCGGAACACCGGGGAGCTGTTTTTT
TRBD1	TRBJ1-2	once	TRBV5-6	CASSWGTGVDYGYTF	TGTGCCAGCAGCTGGGGGACAGGGGTTGACTATGGCTACACCTTC
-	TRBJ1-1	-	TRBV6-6	CASSNPTVNTEAFF	TGTGCCAGCAGTAACCCGACTGTGAACACTGAAGCTTTCTTT
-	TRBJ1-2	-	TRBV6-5	CASSSQRQAANYGYTF	TGTGCCAGCAGTTCCCAACGACAGGCTGCTAACTATGGCTACACCTTC